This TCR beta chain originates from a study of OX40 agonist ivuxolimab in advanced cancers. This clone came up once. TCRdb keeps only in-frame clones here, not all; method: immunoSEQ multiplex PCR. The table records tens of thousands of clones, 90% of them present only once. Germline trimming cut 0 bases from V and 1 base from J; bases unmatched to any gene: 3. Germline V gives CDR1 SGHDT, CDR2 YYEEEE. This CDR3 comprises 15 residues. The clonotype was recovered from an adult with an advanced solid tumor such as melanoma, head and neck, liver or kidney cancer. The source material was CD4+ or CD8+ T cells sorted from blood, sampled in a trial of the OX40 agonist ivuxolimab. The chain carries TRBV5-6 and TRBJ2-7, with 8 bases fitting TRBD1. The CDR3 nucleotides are TGTGCCAGCAGCTTGGCCAGGACAGGGTCCTACGAGCAGTACTTC. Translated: CASSLARTGSYEQYF. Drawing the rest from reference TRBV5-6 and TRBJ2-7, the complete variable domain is DAGVTQSPTHLIKTRGQQVTLRCSPKSGHDTVSWYQQALGQGPQFIFQYYEEEERQRGNFPDRFSGHQFPNYSSELNVNALLLGDSALYLCASSLARTGSYEQYFGPGTRLTVT.